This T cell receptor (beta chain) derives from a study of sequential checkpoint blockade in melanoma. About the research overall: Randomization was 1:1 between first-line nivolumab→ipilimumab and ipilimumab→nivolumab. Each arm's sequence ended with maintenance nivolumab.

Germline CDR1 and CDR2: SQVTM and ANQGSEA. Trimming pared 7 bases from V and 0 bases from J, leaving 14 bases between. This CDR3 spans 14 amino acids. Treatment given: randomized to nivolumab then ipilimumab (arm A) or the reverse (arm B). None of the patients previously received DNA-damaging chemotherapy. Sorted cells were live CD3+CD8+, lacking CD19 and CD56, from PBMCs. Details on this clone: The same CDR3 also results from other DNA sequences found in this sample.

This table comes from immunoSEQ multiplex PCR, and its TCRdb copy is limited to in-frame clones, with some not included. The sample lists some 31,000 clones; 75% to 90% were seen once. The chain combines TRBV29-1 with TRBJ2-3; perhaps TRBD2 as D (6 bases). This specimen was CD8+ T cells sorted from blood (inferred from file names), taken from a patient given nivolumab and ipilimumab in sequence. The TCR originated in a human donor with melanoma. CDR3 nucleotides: TGCAGCGCCCAGGGAGGAGACAGCACAGATACGCAGTATTTT. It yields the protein CSAQGGDSTDTQYF.